The source of this T cell receptor (beta chain) is a study of T cell responses to AZD1222 COVID-19 vaccine. Whole-study results and caveats: Across spike, vaccine-associated CD4 TCRs were found, dominant at 160-218 and 743-854. White British people made up most donors, females outnumbered males, and clonal diversity was possibly underestimated. Vaccination with two AZD1222 doses was followed by a rise in Spike-specific TCR breadth and depth. Targeting of unmutated variant regions was reportedly seen in nearly half of spike-specific TCRs.

Sequencing used immunoSEQ multiplex PCR; TCRdb keeps in-frame clones, though not all of them. The table lists 90,000 to 150,000 clones, roughly 90% of them singletons. After removal of 6 bases from V and 7 bases from J, the junction contained 6 bases not matched to a gene. The CDR3 spans 14 residues. Per the germline V gene, CDR1 is KGHSH and CDR2 is LQKENI. On this clone itself: Its antigen is undetermined.

The sequence derives from an adult in good health. Here the sequenced sample was peripheral blood, taken on day 0 of AZD1222 vaccination. The chain carries TRBV18 and TRBJ2-3, with 11 nucleotides matching TRBD1. The DNA of the CDR3 is TGTGCCAGCTCGGTCGGACAGGGGGCGTATACGCAGTATTTT. Protein: CASSVGQGAYTQYF.